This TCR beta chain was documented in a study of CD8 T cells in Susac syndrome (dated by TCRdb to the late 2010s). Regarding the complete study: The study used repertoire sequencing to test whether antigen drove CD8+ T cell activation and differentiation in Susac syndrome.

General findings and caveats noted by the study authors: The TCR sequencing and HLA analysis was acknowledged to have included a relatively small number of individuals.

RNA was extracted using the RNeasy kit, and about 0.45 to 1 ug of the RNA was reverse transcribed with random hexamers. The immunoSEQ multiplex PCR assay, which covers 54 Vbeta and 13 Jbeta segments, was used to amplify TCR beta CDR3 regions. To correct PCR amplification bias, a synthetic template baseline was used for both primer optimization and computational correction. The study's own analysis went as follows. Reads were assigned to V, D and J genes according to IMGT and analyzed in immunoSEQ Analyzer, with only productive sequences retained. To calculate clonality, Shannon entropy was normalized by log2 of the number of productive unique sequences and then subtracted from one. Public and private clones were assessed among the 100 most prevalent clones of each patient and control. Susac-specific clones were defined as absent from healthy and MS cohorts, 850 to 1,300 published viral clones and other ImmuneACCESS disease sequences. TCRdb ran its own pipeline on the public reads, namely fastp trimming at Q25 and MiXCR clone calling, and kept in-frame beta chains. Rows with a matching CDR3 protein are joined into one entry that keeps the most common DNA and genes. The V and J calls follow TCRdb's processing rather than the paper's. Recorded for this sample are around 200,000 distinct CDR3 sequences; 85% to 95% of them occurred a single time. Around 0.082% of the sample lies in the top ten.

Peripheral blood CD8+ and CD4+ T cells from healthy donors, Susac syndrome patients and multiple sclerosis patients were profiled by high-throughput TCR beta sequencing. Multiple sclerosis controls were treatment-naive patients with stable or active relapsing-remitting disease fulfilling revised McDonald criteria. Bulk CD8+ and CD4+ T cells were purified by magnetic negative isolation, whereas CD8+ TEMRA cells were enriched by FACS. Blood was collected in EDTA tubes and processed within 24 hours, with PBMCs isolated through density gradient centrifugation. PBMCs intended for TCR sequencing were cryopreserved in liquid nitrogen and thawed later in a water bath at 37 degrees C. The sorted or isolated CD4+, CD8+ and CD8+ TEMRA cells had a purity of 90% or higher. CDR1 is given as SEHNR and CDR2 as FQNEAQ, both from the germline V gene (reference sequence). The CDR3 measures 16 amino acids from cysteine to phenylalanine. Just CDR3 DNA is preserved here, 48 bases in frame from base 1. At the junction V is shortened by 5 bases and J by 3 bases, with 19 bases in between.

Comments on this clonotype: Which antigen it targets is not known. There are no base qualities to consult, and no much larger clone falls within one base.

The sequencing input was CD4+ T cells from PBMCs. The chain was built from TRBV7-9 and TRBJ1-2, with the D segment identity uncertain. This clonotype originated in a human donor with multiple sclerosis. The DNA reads TGTGCCAGCAGCGTTCACAGCTCCGGCTGGGACTATGGCTACACCTTC. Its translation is CASSVHSSGWDYGYTF.